This T cell receptor beta chain was observed in a study of blood T cell repertoires in COVID-19 (dated by TCRdb to 2020 to 2021). At the level of the whole study: Samples covering the acute and convalescent phases of COVID-19 were provided by collaborators in the United States, Italy and Spain. The material from the prospective study consisted of cDNA or gDNA derived from T cells, B-cell-depleted T cells, or PBMCs. Deeply sampled blood TCRbeta repertoires from subjects exposed to, actively infected with, or recovered from COVID-19 were included in the dataset. The repertoires were released in a freely available public database intended as a resource for research on the immune response to SARS-CoV-2. Samples came from the ongoing ImmuneRACE study (first 160 participants) plus 1,254 subjects from 6 global collaborators. Sample metadata almost always included a de-identified subject ID, COVID-19 status, age in years and sex. HLA class I and class II types, where available, came from metadata supplied by the sample provider rather than from assay-based typing.

Whole blood was collected in K2EDTA tubes by collaborating institutions according to the institutions' own protocols. For TCRbeta analysis, collaborator samples were shipped as frozen whole blood, as isolated PBMCs, or as DNA extracted from either sample type. Germline trimming: 3 bases from V, 5 bases from J; junction bases outside gene matches: 16. From the germline V gene (reference sequence), CDR1 is GTSNPN and CDR2 is SVGIG. The CDR3 spans 16 residues, from the cysteine through the phenylalanine. Only the CDR3 part of the read is kept: 48 bases, read in frame from the first base. The paper as a whole reports these results and caveats: The quantity of clinical and demographic metadata differed by source and by participant and was supplied without curation.

TCRbeta CDR3 regions were amplified from genomic DNA by means of the immunoSEQ Assay, a bias-controlled multiplex PCR. The study's own analysis went as follows. Within the assay, amplification of reference gene primers was used to estimate how many nucleated cells each sample contained. Sequence reads were collapsed and filtered to measure the absolute abundance of every unique TCRbeta CDR3 rearrangement. For each sample, productive Simpson clonality was calculated as the square root of Simpson's diversity index across productive rearrangements. Held by TCRdb, this immuneACCESS table contains in-frame sequences only and omits some clones. Under half of the omission traces to an unresolved V gene where checked; the cause of the rest is unknown. The V and J calls and clone size are taken from that table; D and trimming were inferred from the DNA. A total of tens of thousands of clones appear in this sample, less than 85% of them only once. The top ten constitute 15% to 20% of the sample.

Regarding this clone: The target of this receptor is not known. No much larger clone exists at a distance of one base, and base qualities are not known.

The specimen sequenced was peripheral blood. The chain joins TRBV30 to TRBJ2-7, with 7 bases in between that match TRBD2. This receptor was obtained from a man between 65 and 80 years old with active or convalescent COVID-19. CDR3 protein: CAWSSRMGLIIDEQYF. The DNA reads as follows: TGTGCCTGGAGCTCCAGGATGGGACTAATTATAGACGAGCAGTACTTC. Reference TRBV30 and TRBJ2-7 genes cover what lies past the CDR3, so the full variable domain is SQTIHQWPATLVQPVGSPLSLECTVEGTSNPNLYWYRQAAGRGLQLLFYSVGIGQISSEVPQNLSASRPQDRQFILSSKKLLLSDSGFYLCAWSSRMGLIIDEQYFGPGTRLTVT.